One sample yielded the 30 T cell receptor beta chains listed below, sequenced in a study of regulatory T cells in long-lasting Graves disease. Noted time point: newly diagnosed GD, antithyroid drugs for less than 3 months. PBMC RNA served as the TCR library source. Libraries of TCR beta came from iRepertoire HTBI primers plus Arm-PCR of CDR3 regions. TCRdb called the multiplex PCR reads again in MiXCR, with one record for every CDR3 protein. Of hundreds of thousands of distinct CDR3 sequences in the sample, 15% to 20% are singletons; the top ten hold about 27%. These same records also appear under a second study, on T cells in Graves' hyperthyroidism and ophthalmopathy.

The sequences come from peripheral blood mononuclear cells (PBMCs), collected at new diagnosis, from a patient treated with antithyroid drugs. Source of these receptors: a man aged 40-49 years with Graves disease.

This clonotype was observed a few times. The genes are TRBV20-1 and TRBJ1-2; tentatively, D is TRBD1 (6 bases). CDR1 DFQATT and CDR2 SNEGSKA come from the germline V gene (reference sequence). This CDR3 is built from 13 residues. Deletions cut 6 bases from V and 5 bases from J, with 16 bases between. CDR3 in DNA: TGCAGTGCAATACCTGCGACAGGATATGGCTACACCTTC. This encodes CSAIPATGYGYTF.

Many counts were recorded for this clonotype. The CDR3, as DNA: TGCAGCAACCGCAGGGGGGAGGGCTACGAGCAGTACTTC. Translating it yields CSNRRGEGYEQYF. This rearrangement joins TRBV29-1 to TRBJ2-7; possibly TRBD1 or TRBD2 for D (7 bases each). This CDR3 is 13 amino acids long. The V gene's germline CDR1 is SQVTM and CDR2 ANQGSEA. Trimming removed 8 bases at V and 3 bases at J, with 17 bases between.

The CDR3 bases are TGTGCCAGCAGTCCGCAAGAGAACACTGAAGCTTTCTTT. Protein sequence: CASSPQENTEAFF. The chain is built from TRBV6-1 and TRBJ1-1, with D unresolved. The V end lost 5 bases, the J end lost 1 base, and 8 bases lay between the germline ends. Germline V gives CDR1 MNHNS, CDR2 SASEGT. The CDR3 consists of 13 residues.

V gene TRBV5-1 combines with J gene TRBJ2-1; 7 bases fit TRBD1. Looked up from germline, CDR1 is SGHRS and CDR2 is YFSETQ. The CDR3 length is 16 residues. V dropped 6 bases and J dropped 0; count of bases not matched to a gene: 9. CDR3 protein: CASTLRGTDSYNEQFF. The CDR3 DNA follows: TGCGCCAGCACCCTGCGAGGGACAGACTCCTACAATGAGCAGTTCTTC.

This clonotype was counted many times. J is TRBJ2-7 and V is TRBV24-1; D might be TRBD2 (5 bases). CDR3 length equals 14 residues. Germline CDR1 and CDR2: KGHDR and SFDVKD. Trimming left V 9 bases short and J 11 bases short, with 25 bases between. CDR3 region: CATQEAGGGGRKYF. In nucleotides, the CDR3 is TGTGCCACCCAGGAGGCGGGCGGCGGCGGGCGTAAGTACTTC.

This clonotype was counted ten times or more. V and J are TRBV5-1 and TRBJ2-3; 12 nucleotides match TRBD2. Germline values: CDR1 SGHRS, CDR2 YFSETQ. The junction had 8 bases not matched to a gene; V was cut back by 4 bases and J by 2 bases. The CDR3 loop spans 17 amino acids. The CDR3: CASSRETSGGLTDTQYF. DNA of the CDR3: TGCGCCAGCAGCAGGGAGACTAGCGGGGGACTCACAGATACGCAGTATTTT.

Ten or more counts support this clonotype. This chain uses TRBV9 with TRBJ2-2; 8 nucleotides agree with TRBD2. V shed 4 bases and J 2 bases; nucleotides not matched to a gene: 13. The V gene's germline CDR1 is SGDLS and CDR2 YYNGEE. CDR3 length equals 18 residues. CDR3 residues: CASSHGRGGSSNTGELFF. The CDR3 DNA sequence: TGTGCCAGCAGCCACGGTCGCGGGGGGTCCTCAAACACCGGGGAGCTGTTTTTT. Together with reference TRBV9 and TRBJ2-2, the CDR3 gives the full variable domain: DSGVTQTPKHLITATGQRVTLRCSPRSGDLSVYWYQQSLDQGLQFLIQYYNGEERAKGNILERFSAQQFPDLHSELNLSSLELGDSALYFCASSHGRGGSSNTGELFFGEGSRLTVL.

This clonotype showed up many times. The CDR3 DNA reads as TGTGCCAGCAGTGAAGCTGAAGTGACTAGCGGGTATAGCACAGATACGCAGTATTTT. Translation gives CASSEAEVTSGYSTDTQYF. The genes are TRBV6-1 and TRBJ2-3; 10 nucleotides match TRBD2. The CDR3 loop spans 19 amino acids. Germline V CDR1 and CDR2: MNHNS, SASEGT. J lost 0 bases, V lost 0 bases, and 9 bases had no gene match.

This clonotype was detected many times. The chain has TRBV5-1 and TRBJ1-1; D might be TRBD1 (5 bases). CDR3 size: 15 residues. V lost 4 bases, J lost 4 bases, and 17 bases lay in between. CDR1 is SGHRS, CDR2 YFSETQ, per germline. CDR3 amino acids: CASSPINGGATEAFF. The CDR3 DNA follows: TGCGCCAGCAGCCCTATCAATGGAGGGGCCACTGAAGCTTTCTTT. Looking up the rest from reference TRBV5-1 and TRBJ1-1 gives the full variable domain: KAGVTQTPRYLIKTRGQQVTLSCSPISGHRSVSWYQQTPGQGLQFLFEYFSETQRNKGNFPGRFSGRQFSNSRSEMNVSTLELGDSALYLCASSPINGGATEAFFGQGTRLTVV.

This clonotype showed up just a few times. A far more abundant clone sits one base away, making this likely a read error. J is TRBJ2-5 and V is TRBV9; perhaps TRBD2 as D (5 bases). The CDR3 has 16 residues. With 4 bases removed from V and 7 bases from J, the gap between germline ends came to 23 bases. Germline CDR1 SGDLS, CDR2 YYNGEE. CDR3 sequence (DNA): TGTGCCAGCAGCTTAGATCCCCGCGGGCGTGAAGGGACCCAGTACTTC. It specifies CASSLDPRGREGTQYF.

This clonotype was seen only a few times. The chain links TRBV20-1 to TRBJ2-2; TRBD2 matches at 11 bases. V gave up 7 bases and J gave up 7 bases; unmatched junction bases: 17. Germline V gene data show CDR1 as DFQATT and CDR2 as SNEGSKA (reference sequence). This CDR3 contains 17 residues. The CDR3 DNA reads as TGCAGTGTTCGTTCCCAGACTAGCGGGGCTCGGGGCGGGGAGCTGTTTTTT. Encoded protein: CSVRSQTSGARGGELFF.

V usage is TRBV20-1 and J usage is TRBJ1-3; D is uncertain. Germline CDR1 DFQATT, CDR2 SNEGSKA (reference sequence). The CDR3 consists of 13 residues. Trimming removed 5 bases from V and 0 bases from J, with 8 bases in between. This CDR3 is CSALGYSGNTIYF. CDR3 sequence (DNA): TGCAGTGCTTTAGGTTACTCTGGAAACACCATATATTTT.

This clonotype was detected a few times. The rearrangement joins TRBV10-3 to TRBJ2-7; 7 nucleotides align to TRBD1. Germline V gene sequence: CDR1 ENHRY, CDR2 SYGVKD. The CDR3 runs to 13 residues. V was pared by 4 bases and J by 5 bases, with 5 bases of the junction left unmatched. The CDR3 bases are TGTGCCATCAGTGGAAGGGGGCTGGACGAGCAGTACTTC. It translates to CAISGRGLDEQYF.

This clonotype was counted many times. V and J are TRBV3-1 and TRBJ2-2; 7 nucleotides line up with TRBD1. CDR3 length: 16 amino acids. Germline-derived CDR1 and CDR2 are LGHDT and YNNKEL (reference sequence). The V segment lost 2 bases and the J segment 0 bases; nucleotides outside the gene matches: 3. In DNA form, the CDR3 reads TGTGCCAGCAGCCAATCGACAGGGACGAACACCGGGGAGCTGTTTTTT. The encoded protein is CASSQSTGTNTGELFF.

This clonotype was recorded many times. This chain links TRBV29-1 with TRBJ2-7; D is ambiguous. This CDR3 has 12 amino acids. Germline loops: CDR1 SQVTM, CDR2 ANQGSEA. Trimming stripped 8 bases from V and 4 bases from J, with 15 bases between. In DNA form, the CDR3 reads TGCAGCACAGCAGAAACCGGGTACGAGCAGTACTTC. Translated, it gives CSTAETGYEQYF.

This clonotype was found a few times. CDR3 nucleotides: TGTGCCAGTAGTATCGTGACAGGCGGGCGGCTGATTAACTATGGCTACACCTTC. This encodes CASSIVTGGRLINYGYTF. V and J are TRBV19 and TRBJ1-2; D is possibly TRBD1 (6 bases). Germline lookup yields CDR1 LNHDA and CDR2 SQIVND (reference sequence). This CDR3 contains 18 residues. V shed 3 bases and J shed 1 base, with 21 bases lying between them.

This clonotype was observed many times. V gene TRBV5-1 combines with J gene TRBJ2-7, with TRBD1 matching 9 bases. The germline CDR1 and CDR2 sequences are SGHRS and YFSETQ. Losses at the gene ends were 0 bases for V and 5 bases for J; bases not matched to a gene: 6. The CDR3 runs to 15 residues. CDR3 coding DNA: TGCGCCAGCAGCTTGGTTGGGACAGGGTCCGACGAGCAGTACTTC. Translation gives CASSLVGTGSDEQYF.

The chain uses TRBV10-3 and TRBJ2-1; perhaps TRBD1 as D (5 bases). CDR1 ENHRY and CDR2 SYGVKD come from the germline V gene. Trimming cost V 4 bases and J 13 bases, with 17 bases left between them. The CDR3 runs to 13 residues. The CDR3 region is CAISGQYQETQFF. The CDR3 DNA is TGTGCCATCAGTGGACAGTACCAAGAGACCCAGTTCTTC.

This clonotype was observed at least ten times. The chain couples TRBV18 to TRBJ1-1, with D maybe TRBD1 (5 bases). The CDR3 has 15 residues. V gave up 6 bases and J gave up 3 bases, with 17 bases separating them. Looked up from germline, CDR1 is KGHSH and CDR2 is LQKENI. CDR3 sequence: CASSPRGLSDTEAFF. DNA for the CDR3: TGTGCCAGCTCCCCAAGGGGTCTGAGCGACACTGAAGCTTTCTTT.

This clonotype was seen repeatedly, ten times or more. This chain links TRBV6-5 with TRBJ2-5; 7 bases match TRBD1. The CDR3 totals 17 residues. Germline trimming cut 3 bases from V and 1 base from J; bases unmatched to any gene: 11. Germline V gene sequence: CDR1 MNHEY, CDR2 SVGAGI. CDR3 coding DNA: TGTGCCAGCAGTTATCGTCTTGACAGGGTCGGCCAAGAGACCCAGTACTTC. This gives the protein CASSYRLDRVGQETQYF.

This clonotype was counted at least ten times. The DNA for the CDR3 is TGTGCCAGCAGTTTCCGTGAAGAGCAGTACTTC. Its protein is CASSFREEQYF. This chain connects TRBV27 to TRBJ2-7; D unresolved. V was clipped by 3 bases and J by 7 bases, with 7 bases between them. In germline, CDR1 is MNHEY, CDR2 SMNVEV (reference sequence). The CDR3 totals 11 residues.

To note about this clonotype: One junction end disagrees with the germline gene, perhaps due to a read error. The chain combines TRBV6-2 or TRBV6-3 with TRBJ2-3; D is ambiguous. This CDR3 has 14 amino acids. Germline loops: CDR1 MNHEY, CDR2 SVGEGT. CDR3 DNA: TGCGCCAGCAGTGAGTCGATTGGCACAGATACGCAGTATTTT. Protein product: CASSESIGTDTQYF.

This clonotype showed up just a few times. The gene calls are TRBV7-2 and TRBJ1-5; TRBD1 might be the D (5 bases). Trimming shortened V by 2 bases and J by 3 bases, and 11 bases separated the two germline ends. Germline CDR1 is SGHTA and CDR2 is FQGNSA. This CDR3 has 15 residues. CDR3 loop: CASSLSGTSNQPQHF. DNA of the CDR3: TGTGCCAGCAGCTTATCCGGGACTTCCAATCAGCCCCAGCATTTT.

The chain combines TRBV5-5 with TRBJ2-7; 8 bases fit TRBD2. V dropped 1 base and J dropped 2; count of bases not matched to a gene: 5. Germline V gives CDR1 SGHKS, CDR2 YYEKEE (reference sequence). The CDR3 has 15 residues. The CDR3 is CASSLLVGRAYEQYF. In DNA, the CDR3 is TGTGCCAGCAGCTTGCTAGTCGGGAGGGCCTACGAGCAGTACTTC.

This clonotype was observed at least ten times. V is TRBV2 and J is TRBJ1-3, with TRBD1 matching over 10 bases. The germline V gene encodes CDR1 SNHLY and CDR2 FYNNEI. Trimming took 7 bases from V and 2 from J; bases not matched to a gene: 2. The CDR3 sequence is 14 residues long. CDR3 residues: CASTGQGTGNTIYF. The CDR3 bases are TGTGCCAGCACGGGACAGGGGACTGGAAACACCATATATTTT.

The table lists this clonotype with a few counts. The genes are TRBV7-9 and TRBJ2-1; tentatively, D is TRBD1 (6 bases). The CDR3 length is 11 residues. Germline V gene sequence: CDR1 SEHNR, CDR2 FQNEAQ (reference sequence). Trimming removed 5 bases at V and 11 bases at J, with 10 bases between. CDR3 coding DNA: TGTGCCAGCAGCCTGGGGGCTCAGCAGTTCTTC. Amino acid sequence: CASSLGAQQFF.

This clonotype has ten or more counts. This chain joins TRBV28 and TRBJ1-2, with D possibly matching TRBD1 (6 bases). Trimming removed 10 bases at V and 6 bases at J, with 15 bases between. The CDR3 has 12 amino acids. The germline V gene encodes CDR1 MDHEN and CDR2 SYDVKM. DNA of the CDR3: TGTGCCACCACCGACAGGAAGAATGGCTACACCTTC. This translates into CATTDRKNGYTF.

This clonotype appeared a few times. The V and J genes are TRBV7-2 and TRBJ1-2, with 8 positions matching TRBD1. V dropped 4 bases and J dropped 8; count of bases not matched to a gene: 9. CDR1 is SGHTA, CDR2 FQGNSA, per germline. This CDR3 spans 14 amino acids. The CDR3 sequence is CASSYRDRPYGYTF. DNA for the CDR3: TGTGCCAGCAGCTACCGGGACAGGCCATACGGCTACACCTTC.

This clonotype was seen many times. The rearrangement uses TRBV28 and TRBJ1-6; 7 positions match TRBD1. The germline V gene encodes CDR1 MDHEN and CDR2 SYDVKM. After removal of 8 bases from V and 5 bases from J, the junction contained 9 bases not matched to a gene. CDR3 size: 15 residues. CDR3 residues: CASVIQGGDNSPLHF. CDR3 bases: TGTGCCAGCGTGATTCAGGGGGGCGATAATTCACCCCTCCACTTT.

The genes are TRBV28 and TRBJ2-7, with no clear D. Germline V gene data show CDR1 as MDHEN and CDR2 as SYDVKM. This CDR3 has 14 residues. V was pared by 7 bases and J by 5 bases, with 18 bases between. CDR3 bases: TGTGCCAGCACCTCCAGTGGAAGGGAAAACGAGCAGTACTTC. Encoded protein: CASTSSGRENEQYF.